Ten or more counts support the clone carrying this T cell receptor (beta chain). Antigen specificity is unknown. Certain patients, namely those with other autoimmune diseases, uncontrolled infections, pregnancy or lactation, were excluded. Diagnostic conclusions were grounded in clinical symptoms, serum thyroxine, TRAb, thyroid ultrasound and orbital computed tomography. PBMCs were obtained from 9 to 10 ml of fresh peripheral blood. The data stem from a study of Graves' ophthalmopathy and Graves' hyperthyroidism. Study findings and constraints: Using 13 signatures, a model distinguished ophthalmopathy from stable hyperthyroidism, reaching 87.88% sensitivity and 81.08% specificity.

Trimming left V 3 bases short and J 0 bases short, with 10 bases between. Germline V gene data show CDR1 as SNHLY and CDR2 as FYNNEI. The CDR3 totals 15 residues. RNA served as the template for amplifying TCR beta CDR3 regions. Second-round multiplex PCR came after first-round RT-PCR with HTBI primers. TCRdb fed the multiplex PCR reads into MiXCR, producing one record per CDR3 protein. Among over 150,000 distinct CDR3 sequences listed, less than 45% were seen once. This sequence joins TRBV2 and TRBJ2-3, with D unresolved. The clonotype originates from a woman between 40 and 50 years old with Graves' ophthalmopathy. Sequencing used peripheral blood. The CDR3 region has the DNA TGTGCCAGCAGTGAGGAGCAGCATAGCACAGATACGCAGTATTTT. Protein product: CASSEEQHSTDTQYF.